A selection of T cell receptor beta chains follows, all from one sample in a study of memory CD4+ T cells and cytomegalovirus serostatus. Data came from immunoSEQ multiplex PCR; TCRdb stores just in-frame clones and leaves some out. The sample includes 35,000 to 50,000 clones, roughly 79% of them seen just once. Sequencing used memory CD4+ T cells from blood. These TCRs come from an adult in good health and CMV-seronegative. CDR3s include the opening cysteine and the closing phenylalanine or tryptophan. A D gene is named only where the DNA matches it firmly. Size tells how often a clone was seen (once, few, many) or the class of an expanded clone, and some rows leave it out.

TRBD1,TRBJ1-4,TRBV9,-,CASSPTSQGAGKLFF,TGTGCCAGCAGCCCCACTAGCCAGGGGGCGGGGAAACTGTTTTTT
-,TRBJ1-2,TRBV4-2,-,CASSPVTTGPTIYTF,TGTGCCAGCAGCCCCGTGACAACGGGGCCGACGATCTACACCTTC
TRBD1,TRBJ2-2,TRBV2,once,CASSYPKQGANTGELFF,TGTGCCAGCAGTTACCCTAAACAGGGGGCGAACACCGGGGAGCTGTTTTTT
-,TRBJ2-5,TRBV11-2,-,CASSFRVLETQYF,TGTGCCAGCAGCTTTAGGGTCTTGGAGACCCAGTACTTC
TRBD1,TRBJ1-2,TRBV18,-,CASSGQPNYGYTF,TGTGCCAGCTCGGGACAGCCTAACTATGGCTACACCTTC
TRBD1,TRBJ1-3,TRBV2,once,CASRATGNSGNTIYF,TGTGCCAGCAGGGCGACAGGGAACTCTGGAAACACCATATATTTT
TRBD2,TRBJ2-1,TRBV27,-,CASSLFGLAGASYNEQFF,TGTGCCAGCAGTTTATTTGGACTAGCGGGGGCGTCCTACAATGAGCAGTTCTTC
-,TRBJ2-7,TRBV6-6,-,CASRIGLYEQYF,TGTGCCAGCCGGATCGGGCTGTACGAGCAGTACTTC
-,TRBJ2-2,TRBV7-6,-,CASSLGSTGATGELFF,TGTGCCAGCAGCTTAGGGTCCACGGGGGCGACCGGGGAGCTGTTTTTT
-,TRBJ1-1,TRBV7-6,-,CASSLQAANTEAFF,TGTGCCAGCAGCTTACAGGCAGCAAACACTGAAGCTTTCTTT
-,TRBJ1-2,TRBV12-2,-,CASRFGTGDYSNYGYTF,TGTGCAAGTCGGTTCGGGACAGGTGATTACTCTAACTATGGCTACACCTTC
-,TRBJ1-1,TRBV2,once,CASSEVPGGAYSEAFF,TGTGCCAGCAGTGAAGTTCCGGGGGGGGCGTATTCCGAAGCTTTCTTT
-,TRBJ1-3,TRBV19,-,CASSPRVTVSYSGNTIYF,TGTGCCAGTAGTCCACGGGTGACAGTCTCTTACTCTGGAAACACCATATATTTT